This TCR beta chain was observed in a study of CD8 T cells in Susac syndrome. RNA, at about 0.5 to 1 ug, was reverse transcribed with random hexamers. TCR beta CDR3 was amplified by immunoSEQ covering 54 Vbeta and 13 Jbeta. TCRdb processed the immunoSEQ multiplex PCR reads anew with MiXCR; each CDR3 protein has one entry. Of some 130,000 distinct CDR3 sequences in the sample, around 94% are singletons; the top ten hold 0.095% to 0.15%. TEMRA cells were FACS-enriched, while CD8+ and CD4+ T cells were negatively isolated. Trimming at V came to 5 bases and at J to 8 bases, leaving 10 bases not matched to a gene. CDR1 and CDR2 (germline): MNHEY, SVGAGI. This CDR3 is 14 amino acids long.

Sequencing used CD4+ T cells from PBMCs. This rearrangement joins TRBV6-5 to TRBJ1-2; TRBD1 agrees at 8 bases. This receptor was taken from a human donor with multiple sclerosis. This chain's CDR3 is CASSNFGQGRGYTF. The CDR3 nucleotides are TGTGCCAGCAGTAACTTTGGACAGGGACGCGGCTACACCTTC.